Below, 4 T cell receptor beta chains from the same sample are listed, as sequenced in a study of cytomegalovirus exposure and HLA in healthy donors. Researchers ran the PCR with 60 Vbeta and 13 Jbeta primers. TCRdb's copy holds only in-frame clones and misses some; the assay was immunoSEQ multiplex PCR. The sample holds about 180,000 clones; about 80% are singletons and the top ten take over 1.1%. The material sequenced was PBMCs. The receptor set was obtained from a man younger than 30 in good health and CMV-seronegative.

The chain combines TRBV7-2 with TRBJ1-4; 8 bases are a match to TRBD1. Germline-derived CDR1 and CDR2 are SGHTA and FQGNSA. This CDR3 spans 14 amino acids. V shed 5 bases, J shed 8 bases, and the junction held 7 bases outside the gene matches. Written as DNA, the CDR3 is TGTGCCAGCAGCCGCGACAGGGGAGGGGAAAAACTGTTTTTT. Its translation: CASSRDRGGEKLFF.

This clone was detected once. The genes are TRBV10-1 and TRBJ2-2; 8 bases are shared with TRBD1. The CDR3 runs 21 residues. The trim removed 8 bases at V and 3 bases at J, leaving 26 bases unmatched. The germline gives CDR1 WNHNN, CDR2 SYGVQD (reference sequence). The CDR3 nucleotides are TGCGCCAGCTTTTCCCCAGGAGTGGAGACAGGGGCCCCCTCTTACACCGGGGAGCTGTTTTTT. Translation: CASFSPGVETGAPSYTGELFF.

This clone is a singleton in its sample. This chain links TRBV6-6 with TRBJ2-3; possibly TRBD1 for D (5 bases). V was pared by 4 bases and J by 5 bases, with 10 bases between. The CDR3 runs 13 residues. Looked up from germline, CDR1 is MNHNY and CDR2 is SVGAGI (reference sequence). The CDR3: CASSWQGEDTQYF. Written as DNA, the CDR3 is TGTGCCAGCAGTTGGCAGGGTGAAGATACGCAGTATTTT.

The chain employs TRBV5-1 and TRBJ1-1; D might be TRBD1 (5 bases). The length of the CDR3 is 17 residues. Germline CDR1 SGHRS, CDR2 YFSETQ. Trimming removed 1 base at V and 2 bases at J, with 18 bases between. The chain's CDR3 is CASSLRVLQAFNTEAFF. The CDR3 bases are TGCGCCAGCAGCTTGAGGGTATTACAGGCTTTCAACACTGAAGCTTTCTTT. The entire variable domain, with the rest obtained from reference TRBV5-1 and TRBJ1-1, is as follows: KAGVTQTPRYLIKTRGQQVTLSCSPISGHRSVSWYQQTPGQGLQFLFEYFSETQRNKGNFPGRFSGRQFSNSRSEMNVSTLELGDSALYLCASSLRVLQAFNTEAFFGQGTRLTVV.